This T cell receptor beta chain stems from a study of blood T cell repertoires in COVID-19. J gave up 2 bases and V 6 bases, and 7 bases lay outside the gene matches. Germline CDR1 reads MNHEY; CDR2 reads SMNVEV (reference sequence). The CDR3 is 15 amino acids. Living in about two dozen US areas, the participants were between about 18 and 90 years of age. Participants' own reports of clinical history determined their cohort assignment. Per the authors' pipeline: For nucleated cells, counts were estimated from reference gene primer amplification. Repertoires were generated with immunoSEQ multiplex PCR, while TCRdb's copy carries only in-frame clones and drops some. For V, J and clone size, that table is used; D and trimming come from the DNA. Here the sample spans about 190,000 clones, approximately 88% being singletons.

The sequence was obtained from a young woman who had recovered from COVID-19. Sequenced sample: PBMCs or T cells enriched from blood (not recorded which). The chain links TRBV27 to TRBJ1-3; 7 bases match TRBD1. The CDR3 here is CASRTTGEPGNTIYF. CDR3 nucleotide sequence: TGTGCCAGCAGGACCACAGGGGAACCTGGAAACACCATATATTTT.